A selection of T cell receptor beta chains follows, all from one sample in a study of Graves' ophthalmopathy and Graves' hyperthyroidism. From the multiplex PCR reads, TCRdb called clonotypes with MiXCR, one entry per CDR3 protein. Here the sample spans about 1.2 million distinct CDR3 sequences, approximately 35% being singletons. The sample was peripheral blood or thyroid tissue (not recorded which). The receptors shown here come from an adult man with Graves' hyperthyroidism. The CDR3 runs from the conserved cysteine through the conserved F or W. The D gene is left open where the match is weak. A clone size is listed for some rows: how often the clone was seen (once, few, many), or a class if it is expanded.

few	-	TRBV3-1	TRBJ1-2	CASSPRLSYGYTF	TGTGCCAGCAGCCCCAGGCTAAGCTATGGCTACACCTTC
-	TRBD1	TRBV20-1	TRBJ1-1	CSASRGTLNTEAFF	TGCAGTGCATCCAGGGGGACTCTGAACACTGAAGCTTTCTTT
few	-	TRBV10-3	TRBJ1-3	CAISGQNSGNTIYF	TGTGCCATCAGTGGCCAGAACTCTGGAAACACCATATATTTT
many	TRBD2	TRBV10-3	TRBJ2-2	CAISSTSGTHTGELFF	TGTGCCATCAGTTCGACTAGCGGGACCCACACCGGGGAGCTGTTTTTT
many	-	TRBV9	TRBJ2-7	CASSVGDSWGTSYEQYF	TGTGCCAGCAGCGTAGGTGATTCGTGGGGGACCAGCTACGAGCAGTACTTC
many	-	TRBV20-1	TRBJ1-5	CSAAQRHNQPQHF	TGCAGTGCTGCACAGAGGCACAATCAGCCCCAGCATTTT
few	TRBD1	TRBV7-2	TRBJ2-6	CASRTQGPTLSGANVLTF	TGTGCCAGCAGGACACAGGGGCCCACCCTCTCTGGGGCCAACGTCCTGACTTTC
-	TRBD2	TRBV7-9	TRBJ2-5	CASSTRDGGGPEETQYF	TGTGCCAGCAGCACCAGGGACGGGGGGGGGCCTGAAGAGACCCAGTACTTC
many	-	TRBV7-8	TRBJ2-7	CASSPAVVRYEQYF	TGTGCCAGCAGCCCCGCGGTGGTACGCTACGAGCAGTACTTC
many	TRBD1	TRBV9	TRBJ1-2	CASSARQGAVNGYTF	TGTGCCAGCAGCGCAAGACAGGGGGCGGTAAATGGCTACACCTTC
-	TRBD2	TRBV19	TRBJ2-7	CASSMSSGRAYEQYF	TGTGCCAGTAGTATGTCTAGCGGGAGAGCCTACGAGCAGTACTTC
-	-	TRBV5-1	TRBJ1-4	CASSLDPPTATNEKLFF	TGCGCCAGCAGCTTAGACCCCCCGACAGCAACTAATGAAAAACTGTTTTTT
-	-	TRBV29-1	TRBJ2-3	CSVVADTNSRF	TGCAGCGTTGTAGCAGACACAAACAGCAGGTTT
-	-	TRBV4-2	TRBJ1-1	CANSQDRGAGMNTEAFF	TGTGCCAACAGCCAAGATCGAGGGGCGGGTATGAACACTGAAGCTTTCTTT
once	-	TRBV6-1	TRBJ1-1	CASREEPEAFF	TGTGCCAGCAGGGAAGAACCAGAGGCTTTCTTT
many	-	TRBV19	TRBJ1-6	CASSAGYSPLHF	TGTGCCAGTTCCGCGGGGTATTCACCCCTCCACTTT
many	-	TRBV7-2	TRBJ1-4	CASSLVSLSEGKLFF	TGTGCCAGCAGCTTAGTAAGTCTAAGCGAGGGAAAACTGTTTTTT
many	-	TRBV7-2	TRBJ2-5	CASGASAQKTQYF	TGTGCCAGCGGGGCCAGCGCGCAGAAGACCCAGTACTTC
many	-	TRBV7-2	TRBJ2-5	CASSLPQLETQYF	TGTGCCAGCAGCTTACCACAGCTAGAGACCCAGTACTTC
many	TRBD1	TRBV20-1	TRBJ2-2	CSAGTGNTGELFF	TGCAGTGCTGGGACAGGGAACACCGGGGAGCTGTTTTTT
-	TRBD1	TRBV10-3	TRBJ1-5	CTLLDRAQPRHF	TGTACCCTCCTCGACAGGGCTCAGCCCCGGCATTTT
many	-	TRBV7-8	TRBJ2-7	CASSLAAGEQYF	TGTGCCAGCAGCTTAGCGGCTGGCGAGCAGTACTTC
few	-	TRBV2	TRBJ1-5	CASSSEGIQPQHF	TGTGCCAGCAGTTCCGAGGGGATTCAGCCCCAGCATTTT
few	-	TRBV6-5	TRBJ1-5	CATRGAGPQHF	TGTGCCACCCGGGGGGCCGGGCCCCAGCATTTT
-	-	TRBV10-3	TRBJ1-6	CAISYGSFNSPLHF	TGTGCCATCAGTTACGGTAGCTTTAATTCACCCCTCCACTTT
-	-	TRBV28	TRBJ1-1	CASSPALMNTEAFF	TGTGCCAGCAGTCCGGCACTTATGAACACTGAAGCTTTCTTT
many	TRBD1	TRBV12-3/TRBV12-4	TRBJ1-2	CASSGDRDNYGYTF	TGTGCCAGCAGTGGGGACAGGGACAACTATGGCTACACCTTC
many	-	TRBV20-1	TRBJ1-2	CSAPQTQGHGYTF	TGCAGTGCCCCTCAAACACAGGGTCATGGCTACACCTTC
many	TRBD1	TRBV7-9	TRBJ2-2	CASSGRTGNTGELFF	TGTGCCAGCAGCGGTAGGACAGGGAACACCGGGGAGCTGTTTTTT
-	-	TRBV10-2	TRBJ2-7	CASSEPFGVSNEQYF	TGCGCCAGCAGTGAGCCGTTTGGGGTCTCAAACGAGCAGTACTTC
many	-	TRBV2	TRBJ2-2	CASSGLGTAGGELFF	TGTGCCAGCAGCGGGCTAGGGACCGCAGGCGGGGAGCTGTTTTTT
many	TRBD2	TRBV19	TRBJ2-7	CASSTTSGGYYEQYF	TGTGCCAGTAGCACGACTAGCGGGGGGTACTACGAGCAGTACTTC
few	TRBD1	TRBV5-4	TRBJ1-4	CASSLLGQSNEKLFF	TGTGCCAGCAGCTTGTTGGGACAGAGTAATGAAAAACTGTTTTTT
few	-	TRBV4-3	TRBJ1-5	CASSQVGSQAPQHF	TGCGCCAGCAGCCAAGTGGGCTCCCAGGCGCCCCAGCATTTT
-	-	TRBV19	TRBJ2-7	CASSIGSGVGSEQYF	TGTGCCAGTAGTATAGGATCCGGAGTAGGGTCCGAGCAGTACTTC
many	-	TRBV24-1	TRBJ1-2	CATSDPRGGYGYTF	TGTGCCACCAGTGATCCGCGGGGGGGCTATGGCTACACCTTC
-	-	TRBV11-1	TRBJ1-5	CASSILGRADGYSNQPQHF	TGTGCCAGCAGCATACTAGGACGAGCGGACGGATATAGCAATCAGCCCCAGCATTTT
-	TRBD2	TRBV20-1	TRBJ2-5	CSARGGTSGGSVTETQYF	TGCAGTGCTAGGGGAGGGACTAGCGGGGGATCCGTCACGGAGACCCAGTACTTC
-	-	TRBV30	TRBJ2-7	CALRSSGAQYF	TGTGCCTTACGATCCTCCGGGGCGCAGTACTTC
many	TRBD2	TRBV7-2	TRBJ2-5	CASSPGPGGQETQYF	TGTGCCAGCAGTCCTGGGCCGGGGGGCCAAGAGACCCAGTACTTC
once	-	TRBV10-1	TRBJ2-2	CASSSEVAGELFF	TGCGCCAGCAGCTCAGAGGTCGCCGGGGAGCTGTTTTTT
few	-	TRBV7-8	TRBJ2-5	CASSRQQAPQETQYF	TGTGCCAGCAGCAGACAACAGGCGCCCCAAGAGACCCAGTACTTC
many	-	TRBV9	TRBJ2-7	CASSVVWTEPYEQYF	TGTGCCAGCAGCGTCGTATGGACTGAGCCCTACGAGCAGTACTTC
many	-	TRBV29-1	TRBJ1-1	CSAGRTNTEAFF	TGCAGCGCCGGACGGACGAACACTGAAGCTTTCTTT
-	-	TRBV7-9	TRBJ1-3	CASSQVRESGNTIYF	TGTGCCAGCAGCCAAGTTAGGGAGTCTGGAAACACCATATATTTT
-	-	TRBV15	TRBJ1-1	CATSMEEVQPEITEAFF	TGTGCCACCAGCATGGAGGAGGTTCAGCCCGAAATCACTGAAGCTTTCTTT
many	-	TRBV4-1	TRBJ1-6	CASSQDLQGHSPLHF	TGCGCCAGCAGCCAAGATCTGCAGGGACATTCACCCCTCCACTTT
once	TRBD1	TRBV7-2	TRBJ1-6	CASSFGTGRNSPLHF	TGTGCCAGCAGCTTCGGGACAGGGAGGAATTCACCCCTCCACTTT
many	-	TRBV10-3	TRBJ2-7	CAIRSSGVEQYF	TGTGCCATCAGATCGTCCGGGGTCGAGCAGTACTTC
many	-	TRBV12-3/TRBV12-4	TRBJ2-7	CASSLSHNYEQYF	TGTGCCAGCAGTTTGTCACACAACTACGAGCAGTACTTC
few	TRBD2	TRBV6-5	TRBJ2-7	CASTSPGGEQYF	TGTGCCAGCACCTCCCCGGGGGGCGAGCAGTACTTC
-	TRBD1	TRBV7-2	TRBJ1-2	CASPRPGQGNYGYTF	TGTGCCAGCCCTCGACCGGGACAGGGGAACTATGGCTACACCTTC
few	-	TRBV7-8	TRBJ2-7	CASSPRGGYGYEQYF	TGTGCCAGCAGTCCTCGGGGCGGTTACGGGTACGAGCAGTACTTC
-	TRBD1	TRBV5-4	TRBJ2-7	CASGEGATYEQYF	TGTGCCAGCGGCGAGGGGGCCACCTACGAGCAGTACTTC
-	-	TRBV30	TRBJ2-2	CAWSVLGATGELFF	TGTGCCTGGAGTGTTCTAGGGGCCACCGGGGAGCTGTTTTTT